This T cell receptor beta chain was sequenced in a study of blood T cell repertoires in COVID-19. Study background: From the United States, Italy and Spain came samples of acute and convalescent COVID-19. T cells, B-cell-depleted T cells, or PBMCs supplied cDNA or gDNA.

Participants, about 18 to 90 years old, spanned around 25 US areas. Clinical history as reported by participants underpinned cohort assignment. Sequenced by immunoSEQ multiplex PCR; TCRdb stores in-frame clones only, minus some. The repertoire has fewer than 300,000 clones, 70% to 90% of them found once; the top ten carry 4% to 4.5%. This receptor was taken from a young woman who had recovered from COVID-19. Sequencing was performed on PBMCs or T cells enriched from blood (not recorded which).

CDR3 residues: CASGPSAGTMNTEAFF. The CDR3 region has the DNA TGTGCTAGTGGCCCCAGTGCAGGGACAATGAACACTGAAGCTTTCTTT. V gene TRBV12-5 combines with J gene TRBJ1-1; D may be TRBD1 (6 bases). The germline CDR1 and CDR2 sequences are LGHNT and FRNRAP. V was cut by 6 bases and J by 0 bases, with 17 bases left in between. This CDR3 has 16 amino acids.